These 21 T cell receptor beta chains originate from one sample sequenced in a study of healthy donors' naive CD4 and CD8 T cells. Starting from around 470 ng of total RNA, TCR libraries were made with linear amplification. TCRdb analysed the reads with MiXCR anew, one entry per CDR3 protein. The sample includes about 180,000 distinct CDR3 sequences, about 70% of them seen just once. Sequenced: naive CD4+ and CD8+ T cells sorted from blood, pooled from several donors. The receptors shown here come from a pool of human donors in good health; the sample pools cells from several healthy donors.

The CDR3 DNA is TGCAGCGTTGAAGGGAGGACAGGGGGGTCCTACGAGCAGTACTTC. This encodes CSVEGRTGGSYEQYF. The chain employs TRBV29-1 and TRBJ2-7; 10 bases fit TRBD1. The CDR3 has 15 amino acids. In germline, CDR1 is SQVTM, CDR2 ANQGSEA. V shed 1 base, J shed 1 base, and the junction held 4 bases outside the gene matches.

The gene calls are TRBV6-5 and TRBJ1-1, with D maybe TRBD1 (6 bases). Germline lookup yields CDR1 MNHEY and CDR2 SVGAGI. CDR3 length: 19 amino acids. V was pared by 0 bases and J by 1 base, with 21 bases between. The CDR3 reads CASSYSDTSGEVGNTEAFF. The CDR3 nucleotides are TGTGCCAGCAGTTACTCGGATACTTCAGGGGAAGTAGGGAACACTGAAGCTTTCTTT.

V is TRBV5-5 and J is TRBJ1-2; possible D gene TRBD1, 5 bases. Trimming took 4 bases from V and 1 from J, leaving 17 bases between them. Germline-derived CDR1 and CDR2 are SGHKS and YYEKEE (reference sequence). The CDR3 covers 16 residues. This CDR3 is CASSGRFGTVNYGYTF. The CDR3 nucleotides are TGTGCCAGCAGCGGGAGGTTCGGGACGGTTAACTATGGCTACACCTTC. Complete variable domain (other parts from reference TRBV5-5 and TRBJ1-2): DAGVTQSPTHLIKTRGQQVTLRCSPISGHKSVSWYQQVLGQGPQFIFQYYEKEERGRGNFPDRFSARQFPNYSSELNVNALLLGDSALYLCASSGRFGTVNYGYTFGSGTRLTVV.

V is TRBV19 and J is TRBJ2-3; D ambiguous. Germline loops: CDR1 LNHDA, CDR2 SQIVND (reference sequence). The CDR3 runs to 12 residues. V was shortened by 3 bases and J by 4 bases, with 5 bases between the two germline ends. CDR3 bases: TGTGCCAGTAGTATCTCTGCAGATACGCAGTATTTT. Amino acids: CASSISADTQYF.

This clonotype was seen only once. The chain combines TRBV29-1 with TRBJ1-1; the D is unclear. The V and J ends lost 7 bases and 0 bases respectively, with 12 bases between them. This CDR3 comprises 13 residues. The germline V gene has CDR1 SQVTM and CDR2 ANQGSEA. CDR3 loop: CSGAEGMNTEAFF. The CDR3 bases are TGCAGCGGTGCCGAAGGGATGAACACTGAAGCTTTCTTT. Using reference TRBV29-1 and TRBJ1-1 for the parts outside the CDR3, the full variable domain is SAVISQKPSRDICQRGTSLTIQCQVDSQVTMMFWYRQQPGQSLTLIATANQGSEATYESGFVIDKFPISRPNLTFSTLTVSNMSPEDSSIYLCSGAEGMNTEAFFGQGTRLTVV.

The chain is built from TRBV19 and TRBJ2-1; 10 positions agree with TRBD2. Trimming at V came to 4 bases and at J to 12 bases, leaving 12 bases not matched to a gene. Germline V gene lookup returns CDR1 LNHDA and CDR2 SQIVND (reference sequence). CDR3 size: 15 residues. The DNA of the CDR3 is TGTGCCAGTAGTACGTTAGCGGGAGGCTTGGATGGGCAGTTCTTC. Amino acid sequence: CASSTLAGGLDGQFF.

As to this clonotype: Sequence at one end of the junction differs from germline and may be a read error. The rearrangement links TRBV29-1 to TRBJ1-2; 9 bases are a match to TRBD1. CDR3 length: 13 amino acids. Germline V gene lookup returns CDR1 SQVTM and CDR2 ANQGSEA. The CDR3 loop reads CSVVDRGIDGYTF. CDR3 sequence (DNA): TGCAGTGTTGTAGACAGGGGGATCGATGGCTACACCTTC.

The chain links TRBV29-1 to TRBJ2-1; D call uncertain. The V and J ends lost 0 bases and 7 bases respectively, with 13 bases between them. Germline CDR1 SQVTM, CDR2 ANQGSEA. This CDR3 has 14 amino acids. The CDR3 nucleotides are TGCAGCGTTGAAGATCCTCGGTCCTGGAATGAGCAGTTCTTC. Its translation is CSVEDPRSWNEQFF.

The rearrangement uses TRBV29-1 and TRBJ2-5; D might be TRBD2 (6 bases). The V gene's germline CDR1 is SQVTM and CDR2 ANQGSEA. This CDR3 has 12 residues. Trimming removed 7 bases from V and 2 bases from J, with 11 bases in between. CDR3 amino acids: CSALGLQETQYF. The CDR3 nucleotides read TGCAGCGCCTTGGGACTTCAAGAGACCCAGTACTTC.

The chain carries TRBV19 and TRBJ1-5; D gene uncertain. The germline V and J ends were trimmed by 1 base and 3 bases, with 7 bases remaining between them. Per the germline V gene, CDR1 is LNHDA and CDR2 is SQIVND (reference sequence). The CDR3 totals 14 residues. CDR3 region: CASSIAGFNQPQHF. CDR3 DNA sequence: TGTGCCAGTAGTATAGCAGGATTCAATCAGCCCCAGCATTTT.

The V gene is TRBV19, the J gene TRBJ2-7; D perhaps matches TRBD1 (5 bases). Per germline, CDR1 LNHDA and CDR2 SQIVND (reference sequence). Trimming removed 3 bases from V and 3 bases from J, with 6 bases in between. There are 12 residues in the CDR3. The CDR3 loop is CASSIDSYEQYF. In nucleotides, the CDR3 is TGTGCCAGTAGTATCGACAGCTACGAGCAGTACTTC.

This clonotype was seen only once. This rearrangement joins TRBV27 to TRBJ1-5; D unresolved. This CDR3 is 14 amino acids long. Between the trimmed V and J ends, which lost 5 bases and 1 base, there was a span of 9 bases. In germline, CDR1 is MNHEY, CDR2 SMNVEV (reference sequence). The CDR3 sequence: CASSPDESNQPQHF. Written as DNA, the CDR3 is TGTGCCAGCAGTCCGGATGAAAGCAATCAGCCCCAGCATTTT.

The chain uses TRBV27 and TRBJ2-3, with 16 bases matching TRBD2. J was trimmed by 6 bases and V by 5 bases; bases with no gene match: 5. The germline V gene has CDR1 MNHEY and CDR2 SMNVEV (reference sequence). CDR3 size: 16 residues. The CDR3 is CASSPGTSGRADTQYF. The DNA for the CDR3 is TGTGCCAGCAGTCCCGGGACTAGCGGGAGGGCCGATACGCAGTATTTT.

In this sample, this clonotype turned up once. The rearrangement uses TRBV29-1 and TRBJ1-2, with no clear D. This CDR3 is built from 13 residues. Trimming pared 3 bases from V and 5 bases from J, leaving 13 bases between. Germline V gene data show CDR1 as SQVTM and CDR2 as ANQGSEA. The CDR3 DNA reads as TGCAGCGTTGACTGGGGAGCACGTTATGGCTACACCTTC. Protein sequence: CSVDWGARYGYTF. The complete variable domain, with remaining parts taken from reference TRBV29-1 and TRBJ1-2, reads SAVISQKPSRDICQRGTSLTIQCQVDSQVTMMFWYRQQPGQSLTLIATANQGSEATYESGFVIDKFPISRPNLTFSTLTVSNMSPEDSSIYLCSVDWGARYGYTFGSGTRLTVV.

V gene TRBV30 combines with J gene TRBJ1-2, with D maybe TRBD1 (6 bases). Germline V gene lookup returns CDR1 GTSNPN and CDR2 SVGIG (reference sequence). V dropped 3 bases and J dropped 3 bases, with 8 bases sitting between them. This CDR3 is 12 amino acids long. The CDR3 is CAWRRGDYGYTF. DNA of the CDR3: TGTGCCTGGAGAAGGGGGGACTATGGCTACACCTTC.

This rearrangement joins TRBV5-4 to TRBJ2-1; 8 nucleotides agree with TRBD2. Germline V gene lookup returns CDR1 SGHNT and CDR2 YYREEE (reference sequence). CDR3 size: 15 residues. Germline trimming cut 0 bases from V and 5 bases from J; bases unmatched to any gene: 4. The CDR3 DNA reads TGTGCCAGCAGCTTGGCTAGCGGGTTAAACAATGAGCAGTTCTTC. It yields the protein CASSLASGLNNEQFF. Filled out from reference TRBV5-4 and TRBJ2-1, the complete variable domain reads ETGVTQSPTHLIKTRGQQVTLRCSSQSGHNTVSWYQQALGQGPQFIFQYYREEENGRGNFPPRFSGLQFPNYSSELNVNALELDDSALYLCASSLASGLNNEQFFGPGTRLTVL.

The chain couples TRBV29-1 to TRBJ2-1; D uncertain. CDR1 is SQVTM, CDR2 ANQGSEA, per germline. V lost 2 bases and J lost 5, with 10 bases in between. This CDR3 has 13 residues. The CDR3 region is CSVERVINNEQFF. In DNA form, the CDR3 reads TGCAGCGTTGAACGGGTTATCAACAATGAGCAGTTCTTC.

The DNA of the CDR3 is TGTGCCAGCAGCCCACTAGCGGGAGAGGGGGACAATGAGCAGTTCTTC. It translates to CASSPLAGEGDNEQFF. V is TRBV4-2 and J is TRBJ2-1, with 11 bases matching TRBD2. Germline lookup yields CDR1 LGHNA and CDR2 YNFKEQ. This CDR3 spans 16 amino acids. The J segment lost 5 bases and the V segment lost 4 bases, leaving 7 bases of the junction unmatched.

The CDR3: CASSYHARGVYEQYF. DNA for the CDR3: TGTGCCAGCAGTTACCACGCACGGGGGGTTTACGAGCAGTACTTC. The rearrangement uses TRBV6-5 and TRBJ2-7; 7 positions agree with TRBD2. Germline CDR1 and CDR2: MNHEY and SVGAGI. Unmatched junction bases numbered 8, after V lost 2 bases and J lost 4 bases. This CDR3 region has 15 residues.

The genes are TRBV6-5 and TRBJ1-1; D gene unclear. Germline lookup yields CDR1 MNHEY and CDR2 SVGAGI. CDR3 length: 13 amino acids. V lost 2 bases and J lost 4, with 8 bases in between. The CDR3 sequence: CASSYPGLTEAFF. CDR3 DNA sequence: TGTGCCAGCAGTTACCCGGGCCTCACTGAAGCTTTCTTT.

The CDR3 loop is CASSQSRDRPYEQYF. The CDR3 DNA reads TGTGCCAGCAGCCAAAGCCGGGACCGCCCCTACGAGCAGTACTTC. The chain links TRBV11-2 to TRBJ2-7; D tentatively fits TRBD1 or TRBD2 (5 bases each). The V end was cut by 5 bases, the J end by 2 bases, with 16 bases between. Germline V gene lookup returns CDR1 SGHAT and CDR2 FQNNGV. CDR3 length: 15 residues.